This TCR beta chain was profiled in a study of long-term antiretroviral therapy in people with HIV. Whole-study findings and limits: Versus controls, repertoires in people with HIV had narrower CDR3 length ranges.

Investigators performed immunoSEQ version v3.0 at survey level. Sequencing was performed with immunoSEQ multiplex PCR; in TCRdb, only in-frame clones are kept and a portion is missing. The table records around 26,000 clones, around 83% of them present only once. Treatment for every participant with HIV took place in the United States. The content of samples before DNA extraction was about 0.95-10 million cryopreserved PBMC. On this clone itself: The antigen is undetermined.

Per germline, CDR1 WNHNN and CDR2 SYGVQD (reference sequence). V shed 11 bases and J 3 bases; nucleotides not matched to a gene: 2. The CDR3 runs to 14 residues. Material: unsorted PBMCs, obtained more than 2.6 years after starting antiretroviral therapy. The origin of this receptor is a man between 35 and 55 years old with HIV. The V and J genes are TRBV10-1 and TRBJ2-4, with 15 bases fitting TRBD2. The CDR3 DNA sequence: TGCGCCGGACTAGCGGGGGGGTTCAAAAACATTCAGTACTTC. It encodes CAGLAGGFKNIQYF.